What follows are 17 T cell receptor beta chains derived from one specimen sequenced in a study of blood T cell repertoires in COVID-19. Assay: immunoSEQ multiplex PCR; the TCRdb copy retains only in-frame clones and omits some. The profile shows approximately 300,000 clones, less than 85% of them singletons. Specimen: PBMCs or T cells enriched from blood (not recorded which). The receptor source for this set is a woman in her twenties or thirties who had been exposed to COVID-19.

The V gene is TRBV30, the J gene TRBJ2-2; no definite D call. Deletions cut 4 bases from V and 4 bases from J, with 10 bases between. There are 13 residues in the CDR3. CDR1 GTSNPN and CDR2 SVGIG come from the germline V gene (reference sequence). This CDR3 reads CAWNFYGTGELFF. The CDR3, as DNA: TGTGCCTGGAACTTTTATGGCACCGGGGAGCTGTTTTTT.

This rearrangement joins TRBV27 to TRBJ1-1, with D possibly matching TRBD1 (5 bases). The CDR3 is 13 amino acids. From germline, CDR1 is MNHEY and CDR2 SMNVEV (reference sequence). V was cut by 5 bases and J by 6 bases, with 13 bases left in between. CDR3 residues: CASSASGGPEAFF. The DNA for the CDR3 is TGTGCCAGCAGTGCATCGGGGGGACCTGAAGCTTTCTTT.

The chain links TRBV28 to TRBJ2-4; 8 positions agree with TRBD2. Germline V gene lookup returns CDR1 MDHEN and CDR2 SYDVKM. The CDR3 consists of 14 residues. The junction had 4 bases not matched to a gene; V was cut back by 6 bases and J by 3 bases. This chain's CDR3 is CASSTGGGKNIQYF. In DNA form, the CDR3 reads TGTGCCAGCAGCACCGGGGGGGGCAAAAACATTCAGTACTTC.

The CDR3 spells CASSVGRGTGHSYEQYF. The CDR3 DNA sequence: TGTGCCAGCAGTGTCGGCCGGGGGACAGGTCACTCCTACGAGCAGTACTTC. V and J are TRBV6-1 and TRBJ2-7, with 8 nucleotides matching TRBD1. The V and J ends lost 4 bases and 0 bases, in that order; junction bases with no gene match: 11. CDR3 size: 17 residues. Per germline, CDR1 MNHNS and CDR2 SASEGT.

The CDR3 coding sequence is TGTGCCAGCAGCGCGGGACTCCAGAGCAATCAGCCCCAGCATTTT. Residues: CASSAGLQSNQPQHF. The J gene is TRBJ1-5, the V gene TRBV9; the D gene is possibly TRBD1 (5 bases). The CDR3 totals 15 residues. Trimming took 3 bases from V and 1 from J, leaving 11 bases between them. Germline CDR1 and CDR2: SGDLS and YYNGEE.

This clone was seen once. This chain joins TRBV5-6 and TRBJ1-1; D remains unclear. Trimming cost V 2 bases and J 0 bases, with 8 bases left between them. Germline CDR1 and CDR2: SGHDT and YYEEEE. CDR3 length: 14 amino acids. The CDR3 protein is CASSFPDLNTEAFF. In nucleotides, the CDR3 is TGTGCCAGCAGCTTCCCGGACTTGAACACTGAAGCTTTCTTT.

V gene TRBV4-3 combines with J gene TRBJ1-3, with D hard to call. CDR3 size: 15 residues. Germline CDR1 reads LGHNA; CDR2 reads YSLEER. V lost 0 bases, J lost 2 bases, and 8 bases lay in between. The CDR3 DNA reads as TGCGCCAGCAGCCAAGATGAGGTGGCTGGAAACACCATATATTTT. The encoded protein is CASSQDEVAGNTIYF.

The sample holds one count of this clone. This chain links TRBV27 with TRBJ2-7; possibly TRBD1 for D (7 bases). The CDR3 runs 14 residues. Germline V gene data show CDR1 as MNHEY and CDR2 as SMNVEV (reference sequence). V shed 6 bases and J shed 6 bases, with 18 bases lying between them. The CDR3 protein is CASSHGGGAFEQYF. CDR3 nucleotide sequence: TGTGCCAGCAGCCATGGAGGGGGCGCGTTCGAGCAGTACTTC.

This sequence joins TRBV7-9 and TRBJ2-5, with TRBD2 as a possible D gene (6 bases). The length of the CDR3 is 15 residues. The V end lost 5 bases, the J end lost 5 bases, and 18 bases lay between the germline ends. Germline CDR1 reads SEHNR; CDR2 reads FQNEAQ (reference sequence). The CDR3 DNA reads as TGTGCCAGCAGCCCGCAAAGGAGGGGCCAGGAGACCCAGTACTTC. Its protein is CASSPQRRGQETQYF.

The CDR3 region is CASSFGQGSNQPQHF. The DNA of the CDR3 is TGCGCCAGCAGCTTTGGACAGGGTAGCAATCAGCCCCAGCATTTT. V and J are TRBV5-1 and TRBJ1-5; 8 bases agree with TRBD1. There are 15 residues in the CDR3. Looked up from germline, CDR1 is SGHRS and CDR2 is YFSETQ. Losses at the gene ends were 2 bases for V and 0 bases for J; bases not matched to a gene: 1.

The chain joins TRBV30 to TRBJ1-3; D might be TRBD1 (5 bases). Germline CDR1 GTSNPN, CDR2 SVGIG (reference sequence). The CDR3 totals 15 residues. The V end lost 0 bases, the J end lost 7 bases, and 16 bases lay between the germline ends. CDR3 DNA: TGTGCCTGGAGTGTACGGGGGGTGTTGTTGAACACCATATATTTT. It encodes CAWSVRGVLLNTIYF.

The chain employs TRBV28 and TRBJ1-5; 9 bases fit TRBD1. Trimming cost V 8 bases and J 5 bases; bases outside gene matches: 7. This CDR3 region has 14 residues. Germline CDR1 and CDR2: MDHEN and SYDVKM. The CDR3 loop is CASGSGQGYQPQHF. The DNA of the CDR3 is TGTGCCAGCGGTTCGGGACAGGGATATCAGCCCCAGCATTTT.

The chain couples TRBV27 to TRBJ2-6, with a possible D match to TRBD1 (6 bases). The CDR3 runs 17 residues. Germline V gene sequence: CDR1 MNHEY, CDR2 SMNVEV (reference sequence). Trimming removed 6 bases at V and 1 base at J, with 16 bases between. DNA of the CDR3: TGTGCCAGCAGCAAGCTAGGGGGTAGGTCTGGGGCCAACGTCCTGACTTTC. Its protein is CASSKLGGRSGANVLTF.

This chain connects TRBV27 to TRBJ1-2, with 7 bases lining up with TRBD1. CDR1 is MNHEY and CDR2 is SMNVEV in the germline V gene (reference sequence). The CDR3 is made up of 17 amino acids. V gave up 5 bases and J gave up 0 bases; unmatched junction bases: 12. The CDR3 reads CASSPRDSSVANYGYTF. In DNA form, the CDR3 reads TGTGCCAGCAGTCCCCGGGACAGTAGCGTCGCTAACTATGGCTACACCTTC.

V is TRBV6-5 and J is TRBJ2-3; tentative D call: TRBD2 (5 bases). The CDR3 covers 15 residues. The germline V and J ends were trimmed by 0 bases and 5 bases, with 12 bases remaining between them. Germline V gene lookup returns CDR1 MNHEY and CDR2 SVGAGI. The CDR3 coding sequence is TGTGCCAGCAGTTACTCGGATCGGGAAATAGATACGCAGTATTTT. It translates to CASSYSDREIDTQYF.

This chain connects TRBV5-1 to TRBJ2-3; D call uncertain. The germline gives CDR1 SGHRS, CDR2 YFSETQ. Trimming removed 0 bases from V and 1 base from J, with 15 bases in between. This CDR3 has 17 residues. This CDR3 reads CASSLVLSRQGTDTQYF. CDR3 sequence (DNA): TGCGCCAGCAGCTTGGTTCTAAGCCGACAAGGCACAGATACGCAGTATTTT.

The table lists this clone with a few counts. The V call is TRBV18, the J call TRBJ1-5; TRBD1 matches 10 bases. This CDR3 contains 15 residues. The germline CDR1 and CDR2 sequences are KGHSH and LQKENI. Unmatched junction bases numbered 7, after V lost 6 bases and J lost 5 bases. The CDR3 reads CASSPSTGGYQPQHF. The CDR3 nucleotides read TGTGCCAGCTCCCCCTCGACAGGGGGCTATCAGCCCCAGCATTTT.